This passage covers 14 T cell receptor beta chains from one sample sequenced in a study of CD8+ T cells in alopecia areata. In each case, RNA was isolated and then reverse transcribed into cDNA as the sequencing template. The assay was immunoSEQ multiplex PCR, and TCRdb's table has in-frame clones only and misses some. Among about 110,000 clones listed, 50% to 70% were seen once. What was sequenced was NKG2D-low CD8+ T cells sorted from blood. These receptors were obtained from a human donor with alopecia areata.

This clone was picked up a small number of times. DNA for the CDR3: TGTGCCAGCAGCTCATACCCTGAGTATGGCTACACCTTC. This sequence encodes CASSSYPEYGYTF. The chain is built from TRBV7-2 and TRBJ1-2, with D unresolved. Looked up from germline, CDR1 is SGHTA and CDR2 is FQGNSA. V lost 4 bases and J lost 5, with 11 bases in between. The CDR3 sequence is 13 residues long.

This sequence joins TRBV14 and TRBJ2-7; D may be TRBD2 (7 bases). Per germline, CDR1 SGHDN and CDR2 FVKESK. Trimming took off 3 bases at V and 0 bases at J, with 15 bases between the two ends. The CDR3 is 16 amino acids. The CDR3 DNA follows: TGTGCCAGCAGCCACCGGGGGCGGGAGAGCTCCTACGAGCAGTACTTC. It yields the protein CASSHRGRESSYEQYF.

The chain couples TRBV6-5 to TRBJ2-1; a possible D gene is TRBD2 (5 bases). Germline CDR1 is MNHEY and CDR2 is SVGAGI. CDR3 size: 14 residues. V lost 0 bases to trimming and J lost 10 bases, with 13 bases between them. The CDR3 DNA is TGTGCCAGCAGTTACTCACCCGTAGGAGGCGAGCAGTTCTTC. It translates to CASSYSPVGGEQFF.

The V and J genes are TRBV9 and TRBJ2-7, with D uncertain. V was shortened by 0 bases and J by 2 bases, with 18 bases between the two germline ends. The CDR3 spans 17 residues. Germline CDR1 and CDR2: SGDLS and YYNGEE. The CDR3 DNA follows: TGTGCCAGCAGCGTAGGAGCCCTCGACCCCAGAACCTACGAGCAGTACTTC. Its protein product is CASSVGALDPRTYEQYF.

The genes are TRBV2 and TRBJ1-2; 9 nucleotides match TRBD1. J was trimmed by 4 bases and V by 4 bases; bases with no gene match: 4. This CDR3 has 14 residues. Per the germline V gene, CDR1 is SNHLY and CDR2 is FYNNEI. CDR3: CASSGTGVGYGYTF. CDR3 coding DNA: TGTGCCAGCAGTGGGACAGGGGTTGGCTATGGCTACACCTTC. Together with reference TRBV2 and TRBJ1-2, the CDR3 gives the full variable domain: EPEVTQTPSHQVTQMGQEVILRCVPISNHLYFYWYRQILGQKVEFLVSFYNNEISEKSEIFDDQFSVERPDGSNFTLKIRSTKLEDSAMYFCASSGTGVGYGYTFGSGTRLTVV.

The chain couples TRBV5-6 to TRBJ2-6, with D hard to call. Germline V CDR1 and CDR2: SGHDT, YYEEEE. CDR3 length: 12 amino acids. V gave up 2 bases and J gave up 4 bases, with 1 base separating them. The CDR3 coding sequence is TGTGCCAGCAGCTTCGGGGCCAACGTCCTGACTTTC. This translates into CASSFGANVLTF.

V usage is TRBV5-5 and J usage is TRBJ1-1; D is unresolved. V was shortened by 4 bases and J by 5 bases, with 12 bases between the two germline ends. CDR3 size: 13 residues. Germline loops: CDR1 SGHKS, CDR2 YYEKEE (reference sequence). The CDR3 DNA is TGTGCCAGCAGCCTCCGACCGGGTACTGAAGCTTTCTTT. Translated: CASSLRPGTEAFF.

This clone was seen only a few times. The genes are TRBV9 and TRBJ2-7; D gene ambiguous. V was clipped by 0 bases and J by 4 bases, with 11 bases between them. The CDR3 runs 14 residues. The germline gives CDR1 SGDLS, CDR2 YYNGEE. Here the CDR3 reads CASSVATETYEQYF. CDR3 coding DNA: TGTGCCAGCAGCGTAGCTACAGAAACTTACGAGCAGTACTTC. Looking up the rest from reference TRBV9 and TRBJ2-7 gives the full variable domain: DSGVTQTPKHLITATGQRVTLRCSPRSGDLSVYWYQQSLDQGLQFLIQYYNGEERAKGNILERFSAQQFPDLHSELNLSSLELGDSALYFCASSVATETYEQYFGPGTRLTVT.

CDR3 loop: CASRYRGGGFYEQYF. CDR3 in DNA: TGTGCCAGCAGATATCGAGGGGGCGGGTTCTACGAGCAGTACTTC. The chain couples TRBV27 to TRBJ2-7; 7 nucleotides align to TRBD1. The CDR3 contains 15 residues. The germline CDR1 and CDR2 sequences are MNHEY and SMNVEV (reference sequence). V shed 6 bases and J 3 bases; nucleotides not matched to a gene: 11.

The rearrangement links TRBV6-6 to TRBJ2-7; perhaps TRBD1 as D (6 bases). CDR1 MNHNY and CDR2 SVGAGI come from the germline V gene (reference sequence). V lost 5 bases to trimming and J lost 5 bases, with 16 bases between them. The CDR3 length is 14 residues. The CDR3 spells CASSENRVDDEQYF. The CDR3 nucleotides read TGTGCCAGCAGTGAGAACAGGGTCGACGACGAGCAGTACTTC.

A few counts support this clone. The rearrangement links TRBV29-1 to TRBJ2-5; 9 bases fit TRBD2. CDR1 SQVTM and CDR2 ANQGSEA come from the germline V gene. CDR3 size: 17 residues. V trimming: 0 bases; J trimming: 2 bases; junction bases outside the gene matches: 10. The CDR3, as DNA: TGCAGCGTTGAAGATCCGACTAGCGGAGGGAAGCAAGAGACCCAGTACTTC. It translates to CSVEDPTSGGKQETQYF.

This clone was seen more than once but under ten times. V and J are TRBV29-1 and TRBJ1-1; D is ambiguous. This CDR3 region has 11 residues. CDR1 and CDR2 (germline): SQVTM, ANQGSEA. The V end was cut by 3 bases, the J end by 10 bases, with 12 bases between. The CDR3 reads CSVDPGGGAFF. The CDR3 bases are TGCAGCGTTGATCCGGGTGGCGGAGCTTTCTTT.

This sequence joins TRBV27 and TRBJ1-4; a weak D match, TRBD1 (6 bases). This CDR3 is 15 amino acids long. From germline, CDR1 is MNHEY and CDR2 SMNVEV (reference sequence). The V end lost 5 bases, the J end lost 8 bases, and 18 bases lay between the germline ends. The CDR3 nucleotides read TGTGCCAGCAGTCCCCGCGGAGGGGGGACGGAAAAACTGTTTTTT. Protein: CASSPRGGGTEKLFF.

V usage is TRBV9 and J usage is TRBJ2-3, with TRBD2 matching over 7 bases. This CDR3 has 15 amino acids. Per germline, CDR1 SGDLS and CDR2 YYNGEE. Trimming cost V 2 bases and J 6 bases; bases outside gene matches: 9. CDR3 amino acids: CASSVGTTRPDTQYF. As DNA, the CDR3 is TGTGCCAGCAGCGTGGGGACTACCCGCCCCGATACGCAGTATTTT.